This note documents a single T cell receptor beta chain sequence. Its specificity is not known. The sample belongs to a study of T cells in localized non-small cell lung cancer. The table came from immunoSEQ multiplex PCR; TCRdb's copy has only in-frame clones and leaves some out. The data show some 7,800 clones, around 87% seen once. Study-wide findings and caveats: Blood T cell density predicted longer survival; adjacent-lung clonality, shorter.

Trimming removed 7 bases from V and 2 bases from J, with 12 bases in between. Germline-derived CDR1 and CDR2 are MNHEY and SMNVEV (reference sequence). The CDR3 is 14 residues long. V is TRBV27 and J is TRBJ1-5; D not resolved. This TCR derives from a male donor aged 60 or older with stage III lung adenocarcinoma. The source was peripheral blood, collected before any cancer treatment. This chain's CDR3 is CASKSRVGNQPQHF. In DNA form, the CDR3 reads TGTGCCAGCAAGTCGCGGGTGGGCAATCAGCCCCAGCATTTT.